Listed here is a single TCR beta chain. Its target is unknown. These data come from a study of cytomegalovirus exposure and HLA in healthy donors. General study points: Sequences of the TCR beta chain were said to predict the HLA-A and HLA-B alleles of most subjects accurately.

The primer mix had 60 Vbeta and 13 Jbeta primers. The assay was immunoSEQ multiplex PCR, and TCRdb's table has in-frame clones only and misses some. This sample contains about 160,000 clones. V shed 8 bases and J shed 4 bases, with 14 bases lying between them. Germline assignment: CDR1 SEHNR and CDR2 FQNEAQ (reference sequence). The CDR3 loop spans 13 amino acids. Sequencing input: PBMCs. This sequence originates from a man younger than 40 in good health and CMV-seronegative. The chain carries TRBV7-9 and TRBJ1-1, with D perhaps TRBD1 (5 bases). Written as DNA, the CDR3 is TGTGCCAGCCTCTTTGGAGGGACCACTGAAGCTTTCTTT. Encoded protein: CASLFGGTTEAFF.